This TCR beta chain was sequenced in a study of blood T cell repertoires in COVID-19. As for the study in general: COVID-19 samples from acute and convalescent phases originated in the United States, Italy and Spain. T cells, B-cell-depleted T cells, or PBMCs supplied cDNA or gDNA.

In the study's own analysis: Nucleated cell number was recorded as an estimate derived from reference gene primer amplification. Profiling relied on immunoSEQ multiplex PCR, and the TCRdb table lists in-frame clones only, not all of them. V, J and clone size were drawn from that table, and D and trimming were deduced from the DNA. This table has fewer than 350,000 clones, approximately 89% appearing once. Sequenced: peripheral blood. This TCR came from a man aged 35 to 55 with active or convalescent COVID-19.

CDR3 sequence: CASSSRGQENTEAFF. CDR3 nucleotide sequence: TGCGCCAGCAGCTCCAGGGGACAGGAGAACACTGAAGCTTTCTTT. This chain uses TRBV5-1 with TRBJ1-1; 8 bases are a match to TRBD1. Trimming removed 3 bases from V and 1 base from J; junction bases left unmatched: 5. The CDR3 has 15 residues. Germline CDR1 and CDR2: SGHRS and YFSETQ.